This TCR beta chain was identified during a study of blood T cell repertoires in COVID-19. Study at large: Sources were T cells, B-cell-depleted T cells, or PBMCs; the material itself was cDNA or gDNA.

Per the study methods: The authors estimated nucleated cell counts from reference gene primer amplification. Data came from immunoSEQ multiplex PCR; TCRdb stores just in-frame clones and leaves some out. For V, J and clone size, that table is used; D and trimming come from the DNA. The table records about 230,000 clones, around 89% of them present only once. Germline values: CDR1 SGHRS, CDR2 YFSETQ. V shed 4 bases and J shed 8 bases, with 18 bases lying between them. The CDR3 covers 14 residues. Clinical history reported by participants formed the basis on which cohorts were assigned. The chain recombines TRBV5-1 with TRBJ1-2; D uncertain. This clonotype originated in a woman aged 40-49 years with acute COVID-19. The sequenced sample was PBMCs or T cells enriched from blood (not recorded which). Written as DNA, the CDR3 is TGCGCCAGCAGCCCACAGTCTGGGTCGGGAGGCTACACCTTC. Its translation: CASSPQSGSGGYTF.